This T cell receptor (beta chain) was identified during a study of OX40 agonist ivuxolimab in advanced cancers. Overall study: Hepatocellular carcinoma, melanoma, renal cell or head and neck cancer occurred in dose-escalation patients.

The repertoire was sequenced with immunoSEQ multiplex PCR; TCRdb's copy has only in-frame clones and lacks some. The sample has some 78,000 clones; around nine tenths are singletons. Blood got drawn at baseline, again on cycle 4 day 1, and then on cycle 7 day 1. The CDR3 contains 11 residues. Germline CDR1 is SGHTA and CDR2 is FQGNSA. Between the trimmed V and J ends, which lost 6 bases and 10 bases, there was a span of 10 bases. The starting material was CD4+ or CD8+ T cells sorted from blood, obtained in a trial of the OX40 agonist ivuxolimab. This chain uses TRBV7-2 with TRBJ2-1; D is perhaps TRBD1 or TRBD2 (5 bases each). This clonotype originated in an adult with an advanced solid tumor such as melanoma, head and neck, liver or kidney cancer. In DNA, the CDR3 is TGTGCCAGCAGGAACCGGGACGAGCAGTTCTTC. It encodes CASRNRDEQFF.